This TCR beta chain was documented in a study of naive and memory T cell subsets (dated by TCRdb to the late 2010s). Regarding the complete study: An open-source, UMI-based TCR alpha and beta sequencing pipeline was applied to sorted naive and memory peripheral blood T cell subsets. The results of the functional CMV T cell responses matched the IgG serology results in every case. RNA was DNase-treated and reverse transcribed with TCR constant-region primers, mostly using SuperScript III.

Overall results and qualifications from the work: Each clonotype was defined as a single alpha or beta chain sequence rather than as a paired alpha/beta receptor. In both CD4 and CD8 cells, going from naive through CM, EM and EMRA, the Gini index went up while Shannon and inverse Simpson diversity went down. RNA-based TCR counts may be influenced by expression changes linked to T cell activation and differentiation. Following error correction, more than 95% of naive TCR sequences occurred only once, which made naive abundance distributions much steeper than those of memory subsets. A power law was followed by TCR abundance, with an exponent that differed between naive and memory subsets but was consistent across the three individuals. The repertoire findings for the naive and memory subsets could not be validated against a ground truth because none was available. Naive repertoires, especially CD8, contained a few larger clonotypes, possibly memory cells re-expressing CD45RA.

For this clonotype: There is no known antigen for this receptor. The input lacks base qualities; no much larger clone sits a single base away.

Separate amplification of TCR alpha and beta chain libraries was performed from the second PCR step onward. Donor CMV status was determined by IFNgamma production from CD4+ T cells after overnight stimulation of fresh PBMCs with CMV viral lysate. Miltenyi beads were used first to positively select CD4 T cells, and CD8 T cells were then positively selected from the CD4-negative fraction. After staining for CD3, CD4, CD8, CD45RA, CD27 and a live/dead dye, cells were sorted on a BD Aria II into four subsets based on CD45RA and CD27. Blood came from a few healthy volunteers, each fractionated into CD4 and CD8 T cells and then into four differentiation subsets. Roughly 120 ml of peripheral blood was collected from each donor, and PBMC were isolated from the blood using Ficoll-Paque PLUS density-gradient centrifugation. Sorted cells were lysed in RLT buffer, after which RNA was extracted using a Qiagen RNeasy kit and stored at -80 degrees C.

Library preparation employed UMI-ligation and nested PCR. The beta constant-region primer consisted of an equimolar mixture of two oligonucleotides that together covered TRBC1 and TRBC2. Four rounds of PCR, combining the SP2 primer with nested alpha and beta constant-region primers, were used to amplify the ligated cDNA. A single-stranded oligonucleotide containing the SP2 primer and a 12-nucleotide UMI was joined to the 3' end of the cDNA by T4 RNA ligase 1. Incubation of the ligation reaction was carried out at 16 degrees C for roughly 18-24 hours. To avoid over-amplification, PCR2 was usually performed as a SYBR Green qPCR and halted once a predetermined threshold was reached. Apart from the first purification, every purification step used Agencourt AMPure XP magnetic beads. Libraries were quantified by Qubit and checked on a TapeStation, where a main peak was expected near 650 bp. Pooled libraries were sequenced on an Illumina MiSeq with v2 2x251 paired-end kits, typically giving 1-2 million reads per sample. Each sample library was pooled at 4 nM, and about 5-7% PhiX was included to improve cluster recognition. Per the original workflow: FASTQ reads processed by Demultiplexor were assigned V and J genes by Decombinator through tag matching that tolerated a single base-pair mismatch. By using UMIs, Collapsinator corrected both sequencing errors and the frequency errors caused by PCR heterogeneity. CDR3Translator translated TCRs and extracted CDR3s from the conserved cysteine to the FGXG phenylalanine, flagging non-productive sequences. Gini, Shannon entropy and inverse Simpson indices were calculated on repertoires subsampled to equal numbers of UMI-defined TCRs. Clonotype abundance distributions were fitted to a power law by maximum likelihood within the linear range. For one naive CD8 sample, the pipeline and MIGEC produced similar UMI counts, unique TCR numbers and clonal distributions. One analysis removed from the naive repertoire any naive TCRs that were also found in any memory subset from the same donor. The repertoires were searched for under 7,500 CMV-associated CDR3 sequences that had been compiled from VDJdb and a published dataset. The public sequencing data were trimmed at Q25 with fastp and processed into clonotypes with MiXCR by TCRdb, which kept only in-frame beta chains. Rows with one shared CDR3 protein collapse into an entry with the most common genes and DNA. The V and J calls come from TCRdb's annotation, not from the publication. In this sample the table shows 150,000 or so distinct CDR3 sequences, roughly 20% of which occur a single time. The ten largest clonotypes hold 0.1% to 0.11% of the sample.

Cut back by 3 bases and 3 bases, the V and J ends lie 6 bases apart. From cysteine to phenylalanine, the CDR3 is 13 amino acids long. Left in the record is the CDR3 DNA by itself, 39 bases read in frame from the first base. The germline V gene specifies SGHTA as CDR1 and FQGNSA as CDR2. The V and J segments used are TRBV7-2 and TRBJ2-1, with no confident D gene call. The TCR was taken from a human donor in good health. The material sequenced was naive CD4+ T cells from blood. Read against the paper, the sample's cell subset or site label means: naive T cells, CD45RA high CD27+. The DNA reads TGTGCCAGCAGCTTCCCCATCTACAATGAGCAGTTCTTC. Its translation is CASSFPIYNEQFF.